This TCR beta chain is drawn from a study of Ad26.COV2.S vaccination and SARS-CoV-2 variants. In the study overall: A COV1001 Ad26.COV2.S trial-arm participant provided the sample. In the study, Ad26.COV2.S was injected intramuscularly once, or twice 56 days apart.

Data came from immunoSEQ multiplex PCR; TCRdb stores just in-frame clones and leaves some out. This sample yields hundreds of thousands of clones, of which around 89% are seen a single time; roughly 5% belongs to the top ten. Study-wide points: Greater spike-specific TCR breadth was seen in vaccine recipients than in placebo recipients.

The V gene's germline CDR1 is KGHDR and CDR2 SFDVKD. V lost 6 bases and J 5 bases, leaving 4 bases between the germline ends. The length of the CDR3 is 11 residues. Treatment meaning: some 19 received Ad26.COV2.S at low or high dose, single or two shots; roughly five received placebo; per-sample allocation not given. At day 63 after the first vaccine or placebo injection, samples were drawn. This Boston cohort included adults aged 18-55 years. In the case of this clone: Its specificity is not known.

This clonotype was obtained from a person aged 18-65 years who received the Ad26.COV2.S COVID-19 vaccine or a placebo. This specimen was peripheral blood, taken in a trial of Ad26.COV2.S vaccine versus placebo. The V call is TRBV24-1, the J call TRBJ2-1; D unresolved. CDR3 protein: CATSYNNEQFF. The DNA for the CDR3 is TGTGCCACCAGTTATAACAATGAGCAGTTCTTC.